This TCR beta chain emerged from a study of molecular identifiers for immune sequencing clone quantification. Study-level background: The replicates split RNA from roughly 20,000 or 100,000 naive CD8 cells five ways and sequenced four.

V shed 5 bases and J shed 1 base, with 14 bases lying between them. This CDR3 has 15 amino acids. CDR1 is SEHNR, CDR2 FQNEAQ, per germline (reference sequence). In its sample, this clonotype is medium-sized. Its antigen remains unidentified. Whole-study results and caveats: Spiked Jurkat TCR RNA equivalent to one cell was reportedly detectable in about a million naive cells.

Sorted cell numbers of about 17,000 to 1,100,000, with 10%, 30% or 50% RNA, served as input for naive CD8 libraries. As previously described, bulk TCR libraries were made using listed TCR primers. MiXCR, run by TCRdb on the PCR reads, gives a single entry per CDR3 protein. Found here are about 8,400 distinct CDR3 sequences, approximately 35% of them singletons; the top ten hold 6.5% to 9%. Sequenced material: naive CD8+ T cells from blood, with Jurkat cell RNA spiked in. Stated subset: FACS-sorted CD8+CD4-CCR7+CD45RA+ naive T cells. The V call is TRBV7-9, the J call TRBJ2-5, with D perhaps TRBD2 (6 bases). The origin of this receptor is a human donor in good health. Some libraries in this study had Jurkat cell RNA spiked in. The CDR3 nucleotides are TGTGCCAGCAGCCGTCGGCTAGCGCTCCAAGAGACCCAGTACTTC. This codes for CASSRRLALQETQYF.